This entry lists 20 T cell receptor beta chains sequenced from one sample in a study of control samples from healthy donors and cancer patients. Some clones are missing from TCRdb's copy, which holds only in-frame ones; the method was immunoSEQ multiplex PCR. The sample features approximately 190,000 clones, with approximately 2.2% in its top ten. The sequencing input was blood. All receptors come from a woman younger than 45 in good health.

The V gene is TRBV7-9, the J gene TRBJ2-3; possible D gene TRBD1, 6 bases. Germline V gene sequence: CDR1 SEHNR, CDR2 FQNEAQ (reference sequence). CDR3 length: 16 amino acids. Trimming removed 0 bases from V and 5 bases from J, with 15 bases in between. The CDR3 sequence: CASSLATGRRVDTQYF. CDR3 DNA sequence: TGTGCCAGCAGCTTAGCGACAGGCCGCCGGGTAGATACGCAGTATTTT.

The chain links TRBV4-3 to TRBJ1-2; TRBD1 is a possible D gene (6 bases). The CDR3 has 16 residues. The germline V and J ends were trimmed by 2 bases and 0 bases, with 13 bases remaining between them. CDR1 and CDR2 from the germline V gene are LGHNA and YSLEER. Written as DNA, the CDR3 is TGCGCCAGCAGCCAATACCGACAGGCCACTAACTATGGCTACACCTTC. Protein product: CASSQYRQATNYGYTF.

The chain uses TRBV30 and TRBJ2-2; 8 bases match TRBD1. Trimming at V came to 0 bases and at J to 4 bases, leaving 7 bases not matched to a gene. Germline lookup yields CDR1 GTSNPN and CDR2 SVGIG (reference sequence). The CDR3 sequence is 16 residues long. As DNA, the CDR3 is TGTGCCTGGAGTGTACTCGGGACAGGCGTCACCGGGGAGCTGTTTTTT. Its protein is CAWSVLGTGVTGELFF.

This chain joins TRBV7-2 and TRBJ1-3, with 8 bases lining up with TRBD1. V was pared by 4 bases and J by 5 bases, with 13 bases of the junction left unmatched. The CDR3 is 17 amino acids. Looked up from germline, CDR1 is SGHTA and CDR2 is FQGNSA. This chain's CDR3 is CASSSLAGGAPRNTIYF. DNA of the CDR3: TGTGCCAGCAGCTCGCTCGCAGGGGGCGCCCCCAGAAACACCATATATTTT.

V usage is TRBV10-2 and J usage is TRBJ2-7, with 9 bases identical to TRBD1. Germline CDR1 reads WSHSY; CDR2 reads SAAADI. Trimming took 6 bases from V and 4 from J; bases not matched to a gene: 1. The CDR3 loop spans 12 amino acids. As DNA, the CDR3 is TGCGCCAGCAGGGACAGGGGATACGAGCAGTACTTC. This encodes CASRDRGYEQYF.

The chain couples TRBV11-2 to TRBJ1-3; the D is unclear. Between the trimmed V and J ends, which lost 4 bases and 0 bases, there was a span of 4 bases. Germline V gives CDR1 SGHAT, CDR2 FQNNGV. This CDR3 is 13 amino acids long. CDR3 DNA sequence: TGTGCCAGCAGCTCATTCTCTGGAAACACCATATATTTT. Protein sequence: CASSSFSGNTIYF.

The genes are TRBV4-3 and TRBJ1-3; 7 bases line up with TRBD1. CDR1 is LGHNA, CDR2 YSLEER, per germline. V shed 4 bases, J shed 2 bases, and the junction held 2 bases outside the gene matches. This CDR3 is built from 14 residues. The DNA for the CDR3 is TGCGCCAGCAGCCGACAGGGCACTGGAAACACCATATATTTT. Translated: CASSRQGTGNTIYF.

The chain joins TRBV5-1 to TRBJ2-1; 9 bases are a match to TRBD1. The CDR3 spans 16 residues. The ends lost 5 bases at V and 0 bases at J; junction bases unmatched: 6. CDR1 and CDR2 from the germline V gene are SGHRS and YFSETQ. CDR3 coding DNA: TGCGCCAGCAGACCCACAGGGGGCAGCTCCTACAATGAGCAGTTCTTC. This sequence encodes CASRPTGGSSYNEQFF.

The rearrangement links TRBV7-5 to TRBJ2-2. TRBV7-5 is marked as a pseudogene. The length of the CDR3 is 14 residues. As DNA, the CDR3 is TGTGCCAGAAGCTTGCCGTTTCTAAGGGGGGAGCTGTTTTTT. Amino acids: CARSLPFLRGELFF.

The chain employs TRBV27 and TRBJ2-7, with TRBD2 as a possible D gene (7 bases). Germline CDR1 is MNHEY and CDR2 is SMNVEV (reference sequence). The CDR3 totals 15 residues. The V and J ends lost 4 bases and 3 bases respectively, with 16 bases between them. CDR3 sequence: CASSSPGRGSYEQYF. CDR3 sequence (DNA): TGTGCCAGCAGTTCCCCGGGGAGGGGGAGCTACGAGCAGTACTTC.

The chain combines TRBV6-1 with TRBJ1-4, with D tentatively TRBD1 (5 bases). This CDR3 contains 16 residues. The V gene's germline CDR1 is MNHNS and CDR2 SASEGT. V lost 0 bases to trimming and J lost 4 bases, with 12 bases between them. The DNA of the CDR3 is TGTGCCAGCAGTGAAGCCAGAGGGGTGGGTAATGAAAAACTGTTTTTT. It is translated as CASSEARGVGNEKLFF.

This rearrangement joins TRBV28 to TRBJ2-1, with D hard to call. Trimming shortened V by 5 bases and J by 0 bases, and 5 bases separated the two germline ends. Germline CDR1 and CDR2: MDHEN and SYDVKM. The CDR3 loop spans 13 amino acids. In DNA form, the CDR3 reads TGTGCCAGCAGTAAAAGCTCCTACAATGAGCAGTTCTTC. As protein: CASSKSSYNEQFF. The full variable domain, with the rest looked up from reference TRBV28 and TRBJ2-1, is DVKVTQSSRYLVKRTGEKVFLECVQDMDHENMFWYRQDPGLGLRLIYFSYDVKMKEKGDIPEGYSVSREKKERFSLILESASTNQTSMYLCASSKSSYNEQFFGPGTRLTVL.

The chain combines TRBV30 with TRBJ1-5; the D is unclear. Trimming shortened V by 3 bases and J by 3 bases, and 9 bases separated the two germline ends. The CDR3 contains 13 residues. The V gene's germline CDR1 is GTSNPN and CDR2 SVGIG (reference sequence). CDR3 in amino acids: CAWRGQYNQPQHF. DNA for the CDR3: TGTGCCTGGAGAGGGCAGTACAATCAGCCCCAGCATTTT.

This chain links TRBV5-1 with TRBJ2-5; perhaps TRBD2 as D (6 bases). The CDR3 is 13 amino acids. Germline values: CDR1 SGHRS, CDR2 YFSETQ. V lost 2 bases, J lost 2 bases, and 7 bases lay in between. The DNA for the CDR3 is TGCGCCAGCAGCTTTAGCGGACAAGAGACCCAGTACTTC. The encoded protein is CASSFSGQETQYF. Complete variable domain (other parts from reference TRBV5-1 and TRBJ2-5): KAGVTQTPRYLIKTRGQQVTLSCSPISGHRSVSWYQQTPGQGLQFLFEYFSETQRNKGNFPGRFSGRQFSNSRSEMNVSTLELGDSALYLCASSFSGQETQYFGPGTRLLVL.

The CDR3 here is CASTRGSGVTDTQYF. DNA for the CDR3: TGCGCCAGCACCCGGGGTAGCGGGGTGACAGATACGCAGTATTTT. The chain combines TRBV4-1 with TRBJ2-3, with 8 nucleotides matching TRBD2. V lost 7 bases, J lost 3 bases, and 9 bases stayed unmatched. Germline CDR1 is MGHRA and CDR2 is YSYEKL. This CDR3 is 15 amino acids long.

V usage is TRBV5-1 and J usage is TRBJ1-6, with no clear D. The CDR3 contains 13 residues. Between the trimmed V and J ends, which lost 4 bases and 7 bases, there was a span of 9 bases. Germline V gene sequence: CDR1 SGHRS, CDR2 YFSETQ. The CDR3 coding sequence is TGCGCCAGCAGCATTACGAGGAATTCACCCCTCCACTTT. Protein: CASSITRNSPLHF.

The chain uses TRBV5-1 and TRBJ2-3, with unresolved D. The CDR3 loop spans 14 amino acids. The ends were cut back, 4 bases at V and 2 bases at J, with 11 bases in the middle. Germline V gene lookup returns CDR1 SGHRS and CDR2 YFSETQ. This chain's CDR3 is CASSPAPNTDTQYF. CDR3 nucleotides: TGCGCCAGCAGCCCGGCCCCTAACACAGATACGCAGTATTTT.

As DNA, the CDR3 is TGTGCCAGCAGCGTAAGGACCGGGGAGCTGTTTTTT. Protein sequence: CASSVRTGELFF. J is TRBJ2-2 and V is TRBV11-3; D not resolved. The CDR3 has 12 residues. Germline V gene data show CDR1 as SGHNT and CDR2 as YENEEA. The ends were cut back, 5 bases at V and 5 bases at J, with 6 bases in the middle. Full variable domain (rest looked up from reference TRBV11-3 and TRBJ2-2): EAGVVQSPRYKIIEKKQPVAFWCNPISGHNTLYWYLQNLGQGPELLIRYENEEAVDDSQLPKDRFSAERLKGVDSTLKIQPAELGDSAVYLCASSVRTGELFFGEGSRLTVL.

The chain's CDR3 is CASSVGRGQETQYF. In DNA form, the CDR3 reads TGTGCCAGCAGCGTAGGACGGGGGCAAGAGACCCAGTACTTC. This chain uses TRBV9 with TRBJ2-5, with TRBD2 as a possible D gene (6 bases). The CDR3 length is 14 residues. V was clipped by 0 bases and J by 2 bases, with 8 bases between them. The germline V gene encodes CDR1 SGDLS and CDR2 YYNGEE.

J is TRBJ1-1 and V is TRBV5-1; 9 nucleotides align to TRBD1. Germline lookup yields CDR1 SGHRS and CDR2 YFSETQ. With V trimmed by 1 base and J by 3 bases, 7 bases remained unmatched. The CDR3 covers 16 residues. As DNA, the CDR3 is TGCGCCAGCAGCTTGACAGGGGGCAGGTGGGACACTGAAGCTTTCTTT. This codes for CASSLTGGRWDTEAFF. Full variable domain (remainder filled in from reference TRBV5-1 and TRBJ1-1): KAGVTQTPRYLIKTRGQQVTLSCSPISGHRSVSWYQQTPGQGLQFLFEYFSETQRNKGNFPGRFSGRQFSNSRSEMNVSTLELGDSALYLCASSLTGGRWDTEAFFGQGTRLTVV.